These 30 T cell receptor beta chains came from one sample sequenced in a study of response to subunit inactivated influenza vaccine listed by TCRdb under 2018. The library was built by means of RT-PCR. Instrument used: Illumina HiSeq 2500. TCRdb reprocessed the public reads (quality trimming at Q25 with fastp, clone calling with MiXCR) and kept in-frame beta chains. Each entry merges the rows of one CDR3 protein and shows their most common DNA and genes. The sample yields 630,000 or so distinct CDR3 sequences; about a sixth were counted once. 11% of the sample is held by the ten biggest clonotypes. Specimen: PBMCs from blood, collected about 13 days after vaccination. The receptors originated from a man aged 50-59 years who received an inactivated influenza vaccine. Donor details come from another sample of the same person, matched by shared clones.

This clonotype showed up just a few times. The rearrangement joins TRBV7-9 to TRBJ2-6; D gene uncertain. The CDR3 is 17 residues long. Germline values: CDR1 SEHNR, CDR2 FQNEAQ (reference sequence). Trimming shortened V by 11 bases and J by 0 bases, and 20 bases separated the two germline ends. This chain's CDR3 is CASLRLGNLSGANVLTF. CDR3 DNA sequence: TGTGCCTCCCTCCGGCTAGGGAACCTCTCTGGGGCCAACGTCCTGACTTTC.

This clonotype was seen at least ten times. The chain uses TRBV20-1 and TRBJ2-7; the D call may be TRBD1 or TRBD2 (7 bases each). Trimming stripped 6 bases from V and 4 bases from J, with 13 bases between. Germline V gene lookup returns CDR1 DFQATT and CDR2 SNEGSKA (reference sequence). The CDR3 has 12 residues. For the CDR3, the DNA is TGCAGTGCGGGGGGGACAGTATACGAGCAGTACTTC. Protein: CSAGGTVYEQYF.

This clonotype was seen many times. The chain carries TRBV12-3 or TRBV12-4 and TRBJ2-7; tentatively, D is TRBD2 (6 bases). The CDR3 is made up of 15 amino acids. The germline V and J ends were trimmed by 6 bases and 5 bases, with 20 bases remaining between them. CDR3: CASSPTKTSFHEQYF. CDR3 DNA: TGTGCCAGCAGCCCAACCAAGACTAGTTTCCACGAGCAGTACTTC.

This clonotype was seen many times. CDR3 in DNA: TGTGCCAGCAGCTCACAGGGGATCTATGGCTACACCTTC. Translation: CASSSQGIYGYTF. The chain couples TRBV7-2 to TRBJ1-2; 7 bases are a match to TRBD1. The V gene's germline CDR1 is SGHTA and CDR2 FQGNSA. The ends lost 4 bases at V and 4 bases at J; junction bases unmatched: 3. The CDR3 runs 13 residues.

This clonotype was seen only a few times. This sequence joins TRBV6-1 and TRBJ2-2; 12 bases map to TRBD1. Per germline, CDR1 MNHNS and CDR2 SASEGT. The CDR3 runs to 16 residues. The ends lost 6 bases at V and 5 bases at J; junction bases unmatched: 7. The CDR3 loop reads CASRTGTGGGTGELFF. The CDR3 DNA follows: TGTGCCAGCAGAACCGGGACAGGGGGCGGTACCGGGGAGCTGTTTTTT.

In its sample, this clonotype was seen many times. This chain uses TRBV12-3 or TRBV12-4 with TRBJ1-1, with D maybe TRBD1 (5 bases). V gave up 7 bases and J gave up 5 bases, with 14 bases separating them. The CDR3 extends over 13 amino acids. The CDR3 here is CASILIGETEAFF. The CDR3 DNA reads TGTGCCAGCATTTTGATAGGGGAGACTGAAGCTTTCTTT.

This clonotype has only a few counts. Possible read error: a much larger clone is one base away. The chain carries TRBV7-2 and TRBJ2-1; the match to TRBD1 covers 8 bases. This CDR3 is built from 15 residues. Per germline, CDR1 SGHTA and CDR2 FQGNSA. Unmatched junction bases numbered 2, after V lost 4 bases and J lost 0 bases. The CDR3 protein is CASSWTGSSYNEQFF. Written as DNA, the CDR3 is TGTGCCAGCAGCTGGACAGGGAGCTCCTACAATGAGCAGTTCTTC.

This clonotype was picked up a small number of times. This sequence joins TRBV7-2 and TRBJ1-6; 11 bases match TRBD1. The CDR3 runs 17 residues. V shed 3 bases and J 6 bases; nucleotides not matched to a gene: 7. Per the germline V gene, CDR1 is SGHTA and CDR2 is FQGNSA. The chain's CDR3 is CASSFAGTGGFNSPLHF. The CDR3 nucleotides read TGTGCCAGCAGCTTCGCCGGGACAGGGGGTTTTAATTCACCCCTCCACTTT.

The chain combines TRBV12-3 or TRBV12-4 with TRBJ2-3; no clear D. The CDR3 consists of 16 residues. The ends were cut back, 4 bases at V and 2 bases at J, with 16 bases in the middle. The chain's CDR3 is CASSSLGLWATDTQYF. The CDR3 DNA reads as TGTGCCAGCAGTTCCCTTGGGCTCTGGGCCACAGATACGCAGTATTTT.

V and J are TRBV7-3 and TRBJ2-2, with TRBD2 as a possible D gene (6 bases). V was shortened by 6 bases and J by 5 bases, with 16 bases between the two germline ends. The CDR3 covers 15 residues. From germline, CDR1 is SGHTA and CDR2 FQGTGA. The CDR3 loop reads CASSHREIGTGELFF. CDR3 DNA sequence: TGTGCCAGCAGTCACCGGGAGATCGGAACCGGGGAGCTGTTTTTT.

The chain joins TRBV5-1 to TRBJ1-2; unclear D gene. Germline CDR1 SGHRS, CDR2 YFSETQ. V was cut by 2 bases and J by 2 bases, with 13 bases left in between. The CDR3 totals 15 residues. The CDR3 region is CASSFTPGPNYGYTF. DNA for the CDR3: TGCGCCAGCAGCTTCACCCCGGGCCCGAACTATGGCTACACCTTC. Combining the CDR3 with reference TRBV5-1 and TRBJ1-2 gives the whole variable domain KAGVTQTPRYLIKTRGQQVTLSCSPISGHRSVSWYQQTPGQGLQFLFEYFSETQRNKGNFPGRFSGRQFSNSRSEMNVSTLELGDSALYLCASSFTPGPNYGYTFGSGTRLTVV.

This clonotype came up a few times. This sequence joins TRBV7-2 and TRBJ2-7; weak D call: TRBD1 (5 bases). Trimming removed 1 base from V and 4 bases from J, with 14 bases in between. Germline assignment: CDR1 SGHTA and CDR2 FQGNSA. The CDR3 is 15 residues long. For the CDR3, the DNA is TGTGCCAGCAGCTTAGTTCAGGGTAAGGAGTACGAGCAGTACTTC. This translates into CASSLVQGKEYEQYF.

The chain has TRBV7-2 and TRBJ2-5, with D possibly matching TRBD2 (6 bases). The V end was cut by 8 bases, the J end by 2 bases, with 21 bases between. Germline loops: CDR1 SGHTA, CDR2 FQGNSA. The CDR3 runs 16 residues. The CDR3, as DNA: TGTGCCAGCGGGAGGTCTCTCGGGGTAGGGCAAGAGACCCAGTACTTC. Amino acids: CASGRSLGVGQETQYF.

This clonotype was recorded a few times. The chain uses TRBV29-1 and TRBJ2-7; D unresolved. V was cut by 7 bases and J by 1 base, with 14 bases left in between. This CDR3 has 13 amino acids. The germline CDR1 and CDR2 sequences are SQVTM and ANQGSEA. This CDR3 reads CSAKSKESYEQYF. CDR3 DNA: TGCAGCGCTAAGTCAAAGGAGTCCTACGAGCAGTACTTC.

This sequence joins TRBV7-9 and TRBJ1-2; no firm D call. This CDR3 contains 13 residues. Trimming removed 5 bases at V and 0 bases at J, with 7 bases between. Germline lookup yields CDR1 SEHNR and CDR2 FQNEAQ (reference sequence). DNA of the CDR3: TGTGCCAGCAGCCCCGTTTCTAACTATGGCTACACCTTC. Translated: CASSPVSNYGYTF.

The table lists this clonotype with a few counts. The chain is built from TRBV5-1 and TRBJ2-2; 7 bases are shared with TRBD1. The V and J ends lost 5 bases and 1 base, in that order; junction bases with no gene match: 5. Germline CDR1 is SGHRS and CDR2 is YFSETQ. The CDR3 is 15 residues long. The CDR3 DNA reads as TGCGCCAGCAGGCCCGGGACAGTGAACACCGGGGAGCTGTTTTTT. Its protein product is CASRPGTVNTGELFF.

The rearrangement uses TRBV5-1 and TRBJ1-2, with 8 bases that match TRBD1. The CDR3 runs to 15 residues. Germline V gene data show CDR1 as SGHRS and CDR2 as YFSETQ. Losses at the gene ends were 4 bases for V and 6 bases for J; bases not matched to a gene: 11. In DNA form, the CDR3 reads TGCGCCAGCAGCAATTCCGGACAGGGAGGAGATGGCTACACCTTC. The encoded protein is CASSNSGQGGDGYTF.

This clonotype has just a few counts. The chain employs TRBV12-3 or TRBV12-4 and TRBJ2-7, with a tentative D call TRBD2 (7 bases). The CDR3 has 13 amino acids. Trimming pared 8 bases from V and 5 bases from J, leaving 16 bases between. CDR3 DNA sequence: TGTGCCAGCTCGGACAGCGGGGTCGACGAGCAGTACTTC. Translated: CASSDSGVDEQYF.

This chain uses TRBV27 with TRBJ2-7, with TRBD1 matching over 9 bases. The V gene's germline CDR1 is MNHEY and CDR2 SMNVEV (reference sequence). V shed 6 bases, J shed 5 bases, and the junction held 8 bases outside the gene matches. The CDR3 has 14 residues. CDR3 sequence (DNA): TGTGCCAGCAGCGCCGGGACAGGGAATAACGAGCAGTACTTC. It yields the protein CASSAGTGNNEQYF.

This clonotype was counted between two and nine times. The chain carries TRBV12-3 or TRBV12-4 and TRBJ1-2, with 7 nucleotides matching TRBD1. The length of the CDR3 is 13 residues. V lost 5 bases to trimming and J lost 8 bases; unmatched junction nucleotides: 8. CDR3 amino acids: CASSTLTGVGYTF. The CDR3, as DNA: TGTGCCAGCAGTACCTTAACAGGGGTCGGCTACACCTTC.

The chain is built from TRBV10-3 and TRBJ2-1; the D is unclear. The CDR3 sequence is 16 residues long. The germline V gene has CDR1 ENHRY and CDR2 SYGVKD. V was pared by 0 bases and J by 6 bases, with 15 bases between. The CDR3 reads CAISESGSPKSNEQFF. Written as DNA, the CDR3 is TGTGCCATCAGTGAGTCCGGGTCACCTAAGAGCAATGAGCAGTTCTTC.

For this clonotype: One junction end does not reproduce the germline sequence, and a read error may be involved. This chain uses TRBV20-1 with TRBJ2-7; D gene ambiguous. The CDR3 totals 12 residues. CDR1 DFQATT and CDR2 SNEGSKA come from the germline V gene (reference sequence). CDR3 protein: CSARAPSYEQYF. CDR3 sequence (DNA): TGCAGTGCCCGCGCGCCCTCCTATGAGCAGTACTTC.

This clonotype has only a few counts. The chain has TRBV6-1 and TRBJ1-5; 7 bases are shared with TRBD1. Germline V gives CDR1 MNHNS, CDR2 SASEGT. CDR3 length equals 16 residues. V was clipped by 5 bases and J by 0 bases; unmatched bases: 7. The CDR3, as DNA: TGTGCCAGCAGTCGGACAGGACGGTATAGCAATCAGCCCCAGCATTTT. Protein: CASSRTGRYSNQPQHF.

This clonotype came up a few times. V is TRBV18 and J is TRBJ2-7; D unclear. The germline gives CDR1 KGHSH, CDR2 LQKENI. The CDR3 is 14 residues long. The V end lost 2 bases, the J end lost 7 bases, and 15 bases lay between the germline ends. The CDR3 spells CASSPTAIPVEQYF. In nucleotides, the CDR3 is TGTGCCAGCTCACCAACAGCTATCCCTGTAGAGCAGTACTTC.

The gene calls are TRBV3-1 and TRBJ2-7, with 7 bases that match TRBD2. The CDR3 has 17 residues. CDR1 is LGHDT, CDR2 YNNKEL, per germline (reference sequence). The J segment lost 1 base and the V segment lost 0 bases, leaving 9 bases of the junction unmatched. CDR3 nucleotide sequence: TGTGCCAGCAGCCAAGAACCGATGACTAGCCGATCCTACGAGCAGTACTTC. This translates into CASSQEPMTSRSYEQYF.

This clonotype was picked up a small number of times. J is TRBJ2-7 and V is TRBV5-1, with 13 bases lining up with TRBD2. J was trimmed by 7 bases and V by 6 bases; bases with no gene match: 13. This CDR3 has 16 residues. The germline gives CDR1 SGHRS, CDR2 YFSETQ. The CDR3 spells CASTLGGLAGAIEQYF. CDR3 sequence (DNA): TGCGCCAGCACCTTAGGCGGACTAGCGGGAGCCATAGAGCAGTACTTC.

This clonotype turned up a few times. V and J are TRBV5-1 and TRBJ2-1; either TRBD1 or TRBD2 may supply D (5 bases each). The CDR3 spans 17 residues. From germline, CDR1 is SGHRS and CDR2 YFSETQ. V was pared by 6 bases and J by 0 bases, with 19 bases between. CDR3 in DNA: TGCGCCAGCACCGTAGGGGCCAGCGGAAGCTCCTACAATGAGCAGTTCTTC. This encodes CASTVGASGSSYNEQFF.

There are many counts of this clonotype. The rearrangement links TRBV12-3 or TRBV12-4 to TRBJ2-5; 9 bases agree with TRBD2. The length of the CDR3 is 14 residues. J lost 5 bases, V lost 3 bases, and 4 bases had no gene match. This CDR3 reads CASSLSAGGETQYF. CDR3 nucleotides: TGTGCCAGCAGTTTGTCAGCGGGGGGCGAGACCCAGTACTTC.

The chain recombines TRBV7-6 with TRBJ2-1; 9 bases line up with TRBD2. Trimming took 5 bases from V and 7 from J; bases not matched to a gene: 9. Germline V gives CDR1 SGHVS, CDR2 FNYEAQ. The CDR3 loop spans 15 amino acids. This chain's CDR3 is CASSRGTSSGNEQFF. CDR3 nucleotide sequence: TGTGCCAGCAGCCGAGGGACTAGCTCGGGGAATGAGCAGTTCTTC.

The sample holds one count of this clonotype. The J gene is TRBJ2-3, the V gene TRBV15; TRBD2 agrees at 11 bases. The CDR3 extends over 14 amino acids. Germline-derived CDR1 and CDR2 are LNHNV and YYDKDF (reference sequence). V shed 4 bases and J 6 bases; nucleotides not matched to a gene: 3. CDR3 amino acids: CATSKTSGVDTQYF. CDR3 coding DNA: TGTGCCACCAGCAAGACTAGCGGGGTGGATACGCAGTATTTT.